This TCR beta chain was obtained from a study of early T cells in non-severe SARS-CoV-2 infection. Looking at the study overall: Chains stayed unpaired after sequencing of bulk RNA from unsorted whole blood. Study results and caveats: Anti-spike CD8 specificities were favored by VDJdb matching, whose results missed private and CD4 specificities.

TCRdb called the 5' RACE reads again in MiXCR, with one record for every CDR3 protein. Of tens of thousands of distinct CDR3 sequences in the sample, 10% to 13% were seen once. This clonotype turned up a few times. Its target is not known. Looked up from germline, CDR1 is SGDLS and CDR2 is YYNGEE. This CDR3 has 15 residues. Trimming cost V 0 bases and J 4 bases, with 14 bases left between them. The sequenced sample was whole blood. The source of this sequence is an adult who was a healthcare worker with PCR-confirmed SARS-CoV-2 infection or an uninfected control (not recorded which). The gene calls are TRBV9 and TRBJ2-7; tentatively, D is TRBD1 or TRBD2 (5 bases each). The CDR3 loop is CASSVEDEGPYEQYF. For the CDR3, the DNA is TGTGCCAGCAGCGTAGAAGACGAGGGACCGTACGAGCAGTACTTC.